This TCR beta chain was observed in a study of CXCR3-negative and CXCR3-positive naive CD8 T cells. The libraries of TRB cDNA were prepared using 5' RACE with UMI labels. After re-calling the 5' RACE reads, TCRdb lists one entry per CDR3 protein, DNA absent. This listing includes some 110,000 distinct CDR3 sequences. Phenotypically, naive CD8+ T cells corresponded to CD45RO-CCR7+CD27+CD95-. Regarding the study as a whole: In CXCR3-positive naive cells, the TRB CDR3s were more hydrophobic than in CXCR3-negative naive cells. Comparably high diversity was seen in both naive subsets, and much lower diversity in memory CD8+ cells. TRBV-TRBJ usage matched between naive CXCR3-negative and CXCR3-positive cells but not between memory cells.

Germline values: CDR1 SEHNR, CDR2 FQNEAQ (reference sequence). This CDR3 is 14 amino acids long. As regards this clonotype: Its antigen remains unknown.

Sequencing used naive CXCR3+ CD8+ T cells from blood. The sample's subset: CD45RO-CCR7+CD27+CD95- naive CD8+ T cells expressing CXCR3 (TNR3+). The clonotype originates from a human donor in good health. Some clones in this sample may be carry-over from other donors' samples. The V call is TRBV7-9, the J call TRBJ2-3. This CDR3 is CASSLLLGADTQYF. The entire variable domain, with the rest obtained from reference TRBV7-9 and TRBJ2-3, is as follows: DTGVSQNPRHKITKRGQNVTFRCDPISEHNRLYWYRQTLGQGPEFLTYFQNEAQLEKSRLLSDRFSAERPKGSFSTLEIQRTEQGDSAMYLCASSLLLGADTQYFGPGTRLTVL.